This T cell receptor beta chain was documented in a study of CD8+ T cells in alopecia areata (dated by TCRdb to the late 2010s). Study-wide context: The treated patients, all with moderate-to-severe alopecia areata, were enrolled in an open-label pilot trial of oral tofacitinib given at 5 to 10 mg twice daily. Scalp clonality was compared across normal scalp (n=4), patchy alopecia areata scalp (n=8), and alopecia totalis/universalis scalp (n=8). RNA was extracted with the PAXgene miRNA kit for fixed scalp, the miRNeasy kit for PBMCs, and the RNeasy kit for mouse skin. For the treated patients, the SALT score, which quantifies what percentage of scalp surface area is affected, served as the measure of disease severity. Tofacitinib-treated patients had biopsies at baseline and at 4 and 24 weeks of treatment, with a later scalp biopsy in several patients. On the human side, TCRbeta sequencing was run on scalp tissue and on sorted CD4+ and CD8+ peripheral blood T cells from healthy controls and from alopecia areata patients with either patchy or totalis/universalis disease. TCRbeta CDR3 regions were amplified by immunoSEQ multiplex PCR with 35 Vbeta forward and 13 Jbeta reverse primers. Tofacitinib was given for 6 to 18 months, followed by 6 months of follow-up off drug to assess delayed response and recurrence. To study T cell clonal expansion in alopecia areata, the researchers applied high-throughput TCRbeta sequencing to both the C3H/HeJ mouse model and human patients.

According to the study, the label for this sample's time point signals: around 29 days on oral tofacitinib. Taken with the paper, the label for treatment or condition translates to: oral pan-JAK inhibitor, 5-10 mg twice daily. From alopecia areata patients, peripheral blood was collected along with lesional scalp punch biopsies. After PBMCs were isolated by density centrifugation and stained for CD3, CD4 and CD8, a FACSAria was used to sort CD4+ and CD8+ T cells. Broad study findings and their caveats: Because the treated cohort was small and had just a single nonresponder, larger studies are needed to establish links between baseline CD8+ expansion and response. Shared TCR sequences between patients were less evident than in mice, which may be partly attributable to HLA diversity in the patient population. Many expanded lesional clones persisted in scalp and blood during tofacitinib treatment, which may partly explain relapse after stopping treatment. Compared with normal scalp, lesional scalp, particularly in alopecia totalis/universalis, had higher clonality and more expanded CD8+ clones, which suggests antigenic drive. Tofacitinib significantly lowered scalp clonality and the number of expanded CD8+ clones among the top 100 scalp clones. Unlike mouse skin, which is dominated by gammadelta T cells, normal human skin has resident alphabeta T cells that are also sequenced, and this complicates analysis of the scalp TCR repertoire.

The library was built by means of the immunoSEQ multiplex PCR assay. For TCR sequencing, RNA was extracted from every sample and reverse transcribed into cDNA to serve as template. First-strand cDNA was synthesized using SuperScript III with a 2:1 mix of oligo-dT and random hexamers. A synthetic immune receptor repertoire was used to measure amplification bias, and any remaining bias was corrected computationally. The published analysis was carried out like this. Raw reads were preprocessed for error removal, and CDR3 was defined according to IMGT conventions as running from the conserved cysteine to phenylalanine. Clonality was computed as 1 minus the Shannon entropy, with the entropy normalized by log2 of the number of productive unique TCRs. Scalp TCRbeta sequences were cross-referenced with sorted blood CD4 and CD8 repertoires so that the CD4 or CD8 identity of scalp clones could be inferred. The table comes from immuneACCESS by way of TCRdb, which keeps in-frame sequences with V and J called. Part of the clones is missing from these tables; in studies checked, under half for an unresolved V gene and the rest for unknown reasons. The V and J calls and clone size are taken from that table; D and trimming were inferred from the DNA. This sample lists 120,000 to 150,000 clones; roughly four fifths were detected once. In total, the top ten clones hold around 25% of the sample.

A remark on this clone: The clone's antigen remains unknown. Base qualities were left out, and no much larger clone turns up one base away.

The CDR3 has 12 amino acids, counting the end cysteine and phenylalanine. The DNA shown is the 36-base CDR3, in frame from base 1. Looking up the germline V gene yields CDR1 ENHRY and CDR2 SYGVKD. The V and J ends are trimmed by 2 bases and 5 bases, leaving 7 bases between them. The chain couples TRBV10-3 to TRBJ2-7; no D gene is confidently identified. Here the sequenced sample was CD8+ T cells sorted from blood, taken at week 4, from a patient treated with tofacitinib. The clonotype originates from a human donor with alopecia areata. CDR3 loop: CAISEAGDEQYF. In nucleotides, the sequence is TGTGCCATCAGTGAGGCTGGCGACGAGCAGTACTTC.